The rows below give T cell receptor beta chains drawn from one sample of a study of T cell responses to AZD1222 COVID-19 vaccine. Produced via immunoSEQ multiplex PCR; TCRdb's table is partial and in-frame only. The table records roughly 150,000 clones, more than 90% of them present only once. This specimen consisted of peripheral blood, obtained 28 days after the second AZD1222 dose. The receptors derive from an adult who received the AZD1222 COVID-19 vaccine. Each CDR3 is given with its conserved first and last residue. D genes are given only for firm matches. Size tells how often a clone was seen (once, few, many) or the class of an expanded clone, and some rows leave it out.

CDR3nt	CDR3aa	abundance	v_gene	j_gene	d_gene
TGTGCCAGCAGACTGGGGGGGTCAGGAAACACCATATATTTT	CASRLGGSGNTIYF	.	TRBV7-9	TRBJ1-3	.
TGTGCCAGCAGCGTGGGGGGGTTGGGGGCCAAAAACATTCAGTACTTC	CASSVGGLGAKNIQYF	.	TRBV28	TRBJ2-4	TRBD2
TGTGCCTGGAGTGTTGGTAGCATCTCCTTCTACGAGCAGTACTTC	CAWSVGSISFYEQYF	.	TRBV30	TRBJ2-7	.
TGTGCCAGCAGTTTGTGGAATCAGCCCCAGCATTTT	CASSLWNQPQHF	.	TRBV12-3/TRBV12-4	TRBJ1-5	.
TGTGCCAGCAGTGGGCAGGGAGGGGCCTACGAGCAGTACTTC	CASSGQGGAYEQYF	.	TRBV2	TRBJ2-7	TRBD2
TGCGCCAGCAGCTTGTACGGCGCGACCAGCTCTGGAAACACCATATATTTT	CASSLYGATSSGNTIYF	.	TRBV5-1	TRBJ1-3	.
TGTGCCAGCAGACAGGGCTCTGGAAACACCATATATTTT	CASRQGSGNTIYF	.	TRBV2	TRBJ1-3	.
TGTGCCAGCAGTTACTCGGTCCAGGGAGGTGAAAAACTGTTTTTT	CASSYSVQGGEKLFF	.	TRBV6-5	TRBJ1-4	.
TGTGCCAGCAGTGCCCTCGGGGACGACCTTTCCTTTGGCTACACCTTC	CASSALGDDLSFGYTF	.	TRBV25-1	TRBJ1-2	.
TGTGCCAGCTCATCTCTCCTCGCGGACGAGCAGTACTTC	CASSSLLADEQYF	.	TRBV18	TRBJ2-7	.
TGTGCCAGCAGCGACCCCGGACTGGGAGCGAAGTTCTTC	CASSDPGLGAKFF	.	TRBV6-4	TRBJ2-1	.
TGTGCCAGCAGTTTCCGACTAGCGGGAGATACGCAGTATTTT	CASSFRLAGDTQYF	.	TRBV28	TRBJ2-3	TRBD2
TGTGCCAGCAGCCATTCCTCGACCCAAGGAACACATGGCTACACCTTC	CASSHSSTQGTHGYTF	.	TRBV4-2	TRBJ1-2	.
TGCGCCAGCAGGACCGGGACAGCCGGGGAAGCTTTCTTT	CASRTGTAGEAFF	.	TRBV5-1	TRBJ1-1	TRBD1
TGTGCCAGCAAGGGACAGAATCAGCCCCAGCATTTT	CASKGQNQPQHF	.	TRBV19	TRBJ1-5	TRBD1
TGTGCCAGCAGTTTTCAGGGAGGTGGTAGCAATCAGCCCCAGCATTTT	CASSFQGGGSNQPQHF	.	TRBV28	TRBJ1-5	.
TGTGCCAGCAGCCCCCGGGCGCGGTATGGCTACACCTTC	CASSPRARYGYTF	.	TRBV12-3/TRBV12-4	TRBJ1-2	.
TGTGCTAGCAGTATAGACAGGGGGCCCGGAAACACCATATATTTT	CASSIDRGPGNTIYF	.	TRBV7-7	TRBJ1-3	TRBD1
TGTGCCAGCAGTCCCGAGTCCGGATCTGGAAACACCATATATTTT	CASSPESGSGNTIYF	.	TRBV2	TRBJ1-3	.
TGTGCCAGCAGCTTAGAAGCTAACACCGGGGAGCTGTTTTTT	CASSLEANTGELFF	once	TRBV7-2	TRBJ2-2	.